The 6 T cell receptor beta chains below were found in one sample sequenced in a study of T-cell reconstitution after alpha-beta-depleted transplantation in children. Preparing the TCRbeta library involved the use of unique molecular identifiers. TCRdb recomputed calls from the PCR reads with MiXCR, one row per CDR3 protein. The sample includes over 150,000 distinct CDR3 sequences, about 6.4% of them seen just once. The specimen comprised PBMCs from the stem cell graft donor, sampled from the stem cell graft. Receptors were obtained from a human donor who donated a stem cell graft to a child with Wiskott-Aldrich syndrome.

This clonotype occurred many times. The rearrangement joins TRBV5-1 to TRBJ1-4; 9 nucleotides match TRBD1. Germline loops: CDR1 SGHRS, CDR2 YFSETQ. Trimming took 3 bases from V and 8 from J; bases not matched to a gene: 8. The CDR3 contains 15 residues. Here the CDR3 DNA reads TGCGCCAGCAGCTCTCCGGACAGGGGTCTCGAAAAACTGTTTTTT. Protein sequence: CASSSPDRGLEKLFF.

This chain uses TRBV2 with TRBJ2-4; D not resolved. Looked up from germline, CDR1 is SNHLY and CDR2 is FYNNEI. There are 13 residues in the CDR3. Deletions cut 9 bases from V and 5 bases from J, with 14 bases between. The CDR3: CASTNERENIQYF. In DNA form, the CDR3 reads TGTGCCAGTACCAACGAACGGGAAAACATTCAGTACTTC. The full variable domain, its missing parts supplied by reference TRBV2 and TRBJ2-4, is EPEVTQTPSHQVTQMGQEVILRCVPISNHLYFYWYRQILGQKVEFLVSFYNNEISEKSEIFDDQFSVERPDGSNFTLKIRSTKLEDSAMYFCASTNERENIQYFGAGTRLSVL.

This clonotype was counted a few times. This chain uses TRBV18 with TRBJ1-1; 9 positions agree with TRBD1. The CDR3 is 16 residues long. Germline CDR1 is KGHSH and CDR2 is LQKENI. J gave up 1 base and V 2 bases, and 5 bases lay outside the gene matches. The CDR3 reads CASSPTQGQGNTEAFF. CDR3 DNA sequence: TGTGCCAGCTCACCAACCCAGGGACAGGGGAACACTGAAGCTTTCTTT.

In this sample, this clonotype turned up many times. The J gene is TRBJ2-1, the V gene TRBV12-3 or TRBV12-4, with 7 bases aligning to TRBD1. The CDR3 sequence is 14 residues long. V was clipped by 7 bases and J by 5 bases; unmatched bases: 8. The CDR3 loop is CASTPGQYHNEQFF. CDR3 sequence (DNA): TGTGCCAGCACCCCGGGACAGTACCACAATGAGCAGTTCTTC.

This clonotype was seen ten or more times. In DNA, the CDR3 is TGTGCCAGCAGTCCCCTCGGCAATCAGCCCCAGCATTTT. This sequence encodes CASSPLGNQPQHF. The gene calls are TRBV12-3 or TRBV12-4 and TRBJ1-5; D is unclear. This CDR3 comprises 13 residues. The V end lost 5 bases, the J end lost 2 bases, and 7 bases lay between the germline ends.

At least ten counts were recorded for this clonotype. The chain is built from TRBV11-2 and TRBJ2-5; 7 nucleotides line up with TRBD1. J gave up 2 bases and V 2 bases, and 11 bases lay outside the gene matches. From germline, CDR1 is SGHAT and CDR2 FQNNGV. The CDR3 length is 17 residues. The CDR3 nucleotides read TGTGCCAGCAGCTTAATCCTCAGGGGGACAGTACAAGAGACCCAGTACTTC. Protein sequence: CASSLILRGTVQETQYF.